These 24 T cell receptor beta chains came from one sample sequenced in a study of tumor-infiltrating lymphocytes in primary liver carcinoma. Starting material of 400 to 600 ng total RNA yielded TCR beta cDNA via a constant-region primer. Sequencing libraries for TCR beta derived from three nested multiplex PCR rounds that used slightly modified ARM-PCR. Rounds one and two of PCR, each of roughly 11 cycles, were primed with TRBV1-TRBV30 forward primers and a C-beta reverse primer. TCRdb analysed the multiplex PCR reads with MiXCR anew, one entry per CDR3 protein. In the table there are about 23,000 distinct CDR3 sequences, 70% to 80% of which are singletons. From unsorted bulk tissue weighing roughly 19-34 mg, DNA and RNA were co-extracted. The sequenced material came from liver tumor tissue from sampling region 5. Regarding subset: tumor region T5, tumor centre. The receptors come from a woman in her thirties with primary liver carcinoma and hepatitis B virus infection.

As regards this clonotype: A read error may account for a junction end that differs from germline. DNA for the CDR3: TGTACCAGCAGCTGGGGACTAGCAGCACCTTACGAGCAGTATTTC. This sequence encodes CTSSWGLAAPYEQYF. This chain links TRBV7-9 with TRBJ2-7; 9 positions agree with TRBD2. This CDR3 comprises 15 residues. Per germline, CDR1 SEHNR and CDR2 FQNEAQ (reference sequence).

Note on this clonotype: Germline and junction disagree at one end, which may indicate a read error. J is TRBJ2-1 and V is TRBV11-1; 7 bases are shared with TRBD2. There are 15 residues in the CDR3. Germline V gene sequence: CDR1 SGHAT, CDR2 FQDESV (reference sequence). In DNA form, the CDR3 reads TGTGCCAGCAGGACCGGGACTAACAGTTACAAAGAGCAGTTCTTC. It codes for CASRTGTNSYKEQFF.

A remark on this clonotype: The CDR3 does not close with the conserved phenylalanine or tryptophan, likely indicating a read error. V usage is TRBV6-5 and J usage is TRBJ2-2; D gene ambiguous. This CDR3 has 15 amino acids. Germline CDR1 MNHEY, CDR2 SVGAGI. The CDR3 sequence: CTSSPRKGFTGELFY. CDR3 DNA sequence: TGTACCAGCAGTCCGCGGAAAGGGTTCACCGGAGAGCTGTTTTAT.

This clonotype was observed a few times. This likely comes from a read error, as the CDR3 has no conserved phenylalanine or tryptophan at its end. This sequence joins TRBV12-3 or TRBV12-4 and TRBJ2-5, with a weak D call TRBD2 (6 bases). The CDR3 is 15 amino acids. In DNA, the CDR3 is TGTAGCAGCAGCACCTACCCCGGGAGCGAAGAGACCCAGTACTCC. Protein sequence: CSSSTYPGSEETQYS.

Comment on this clonotype: Compared with germline, one end of the junction differs, possibly owing to a read error. The CDR3 nucleotides are TGTGACAGCAGCCCCCGACCGCCGTGGGGTGAGCAGTTCTTC. Residues: CDSSPRPPWGEQFF. J is TRBJ2-1 and V is TRBV11-2; D remains ambiguous. Germline V gene data show CDR1 as SGHAT and CDR2 as FQNNGV. The CDR3 runs 14 residues.

Comment on this clonotype: One junction end disagrees with the germline gene, perhaps due to a read error. The chain combines TRBV10-3 with TRBJ2-1; TRBD2 aligns across 8 bases. The CDR3 covers 16 residues. The V gene's germline CDR1 is ENHRY and CDR2 SYGVKD. Here the CDR3 reads CAISVSAAGAYNEQFF. The CDR3 DNA follows: TGTGCTATCAGTGTGTCGGCAGCGGGAGCCTACAACGAGCAGTTCTTC.

Remarks on this clonotype: One end of the junction is discordant with germline, which a read error may explain. The chain combines TRBV12-5 with TRBJ1-1; no definite D call. This CDR3 is built from 12 residues. Per the germline V gene, CDR1 is LGHNT and CDR2 is FRNRAP. This CDR3 reads CASGLRLGKALF. The DNA for the CDR3 is TGTGCTAGTGGTTTGAGACTGGGAAAAGCTCTCTTT.

On this clonotype: A much larger clone differs from this one at a single base, so this may be a read error. This sequence joins TRBV10-3 and TRBJ1-2; D is possibly TRBD1 (5 bases). Germline V gives CDR1 ENHRY, CDR2 SYGVKD. Trimming removed 11 bases at V and 3 bases at J, with 16 bases between. The CDR3 spans 13 residues. The DNA of the CDR3 is TGTGCCTTCGGAACAGGCCCTGACTATGGCTACACCTTC. Translating gives CAFGTGPDYGYTF.

Worth noting for this clonotype: Without the conserved terminal phenylalanine or tryptophan, this CDR3 likely stems from a read error. This chain uses TRBV29-1 with TRBJ2-1; D may be TRBD2 (5 bases). The length of the CDR3 is 13 residues. Germline V gene lookup returns CDR1 SQVTM and CDR2 ANQGSEA. The CDR3 loop reads CSMDGLAVTEQFS. CDR3 nucleotides: TGCAGTATGGATGGACTGGCCGTGACTGAGCAGTTCTCC.

The V call is TRBV6-1, the J call TRBJ1-5; the D gene is possibly TRBD1 (5 bases). Trimming pared 4 bases from V and 6 bases from J, leaving 16 bases between. The CDR3 runs 15 residues. Germline CDR1 reads MNHNS; CDR2 reads SASEGT. The CDR3 DNA sequence: TGTGCCAGCAGTGTCAGGGTAGAATCGTTTCAGCCCCAGCATTTT. This gives the protein CASSVRVESFQPQHF.

The chain joins TRBV10-3 to TRBJ2-5; D might be TRBD2 (5 bases). The V end was cut by 6 bases, the J end by 1 base, with 9 bases between. Germline CDR1 is ENHRY and CDR2 is SYGVKD. The CDR3 spans 13 residues. This chain's CDR3 is CAIREAVQETQYF. The CDR3 DNA is TGTGCCATCAGGGAAGCGGTCCAAGAGACCCAGTACTTC.

This clonotype was detected many times. The J gene is TRBJ2-1, the V gene TRBV24-1; D may correspond to TRBD1 or TRBD2 (5 bases each). Germline CDR1 reads KGHDR; CDR2 reads SFDVKD. The CDR3 is 12 amino acids. Deletions cut 9 bases from V and 8 bases from J, with 13 bases between. DNA of the CDR3: TGTGCCACCGGGACCTTTCTGCATGAGCAGTTCTTC. As protein: CATGTFLHEQFF.

Of note for this clonotype: At one boundary the junction diverges from the germline segment, which might be a read error. This chain connects TRBV7-9 to TRBJ2-2, with 10 bases lining up with TRBD2. CDR3 length: 19 amino acids. Germline assignment: CDR1 SEHNR and CDR2 FQNEAQ (reference sequence). The CDR3 loop reads CASSEKGLAARSDAGELLF. The CDR3 coding sequence is TGTGCCAGCAGCGAGAAAGGACTAGCGGCCCGAAGTGACGCCGGGGAGCTGCTTTTT.

Note on this clonotype: Being one base from a much bigger clone, this may be a read error. V usage is TRBV7-3 and J usage is TRBJ2-3; possibly TRBD2 for D (6 bases). The CDR3 consists of 14 residues. Germline V lookup: CDR1 SGHTA, CDR2 FQGTGA. V was cut by 7 bases and J by 3 bases, with 14 bases left in between. DNA for the CDR3: TGTGCCAGCACCCCGGGAGACGATACAGATACGCAGTATTTT. Protein: CASTPGDDTDTQYF.

To note about this clonotype: A read error may produce the germline difference seen at one junction end. The V call is TRBV20-1, the J call TRBJ2-1, with 14 bases matching TRBD2. The CDR3 is 17 residues long. Germline CDR1 and CDR2: DFQATT and SNEGSKA (reference sequence). CDR3 nucleotide sequence: TGCAATGCTAGAGGGTCCCGGGGGACTAGCGGGAGCTATGAGCAGGTCTTC. It specifies CNARGSRGTSGSYEQVF.

The chain carries TRBV11-3 and TRBJ2-1; D is unresolved. Germline values: CDR1 SGHNT, CDR2 YENEEA. V lost 3 bases to trimming and J lost 9 bases, with 18 bases between them. The CDR3 is 15 residues long. CDR3 region: CASSFEARSNSEQFF. CDR3 bases: TGTGCCAGCAGCTTCGAGGCCCGCTCCAACAGTGAGCAGTTCTTC. Supplemented by reference TRBV11-3 and TRBJ2-1, the full variable domain reads EAGVVQSPRYKIIEKKQPVAFWCNPISGHNTLYWYLQNLGQGPELLIRYENEEAVDDSQLPKDRFSAERLKGVDSTLKIQPAELGDSAVYLCASSFEARSNSEQFFGPGTRLTVL.

With respect to this clonotype: The CDR3 does not close with the conserved phenylalanine or tryptophan, likely indicating a read error. The genes are TRBV29-1 and TRBJ1-2, with a tentative D call TRBD1 (6 bases). This CDR3 is built from 14 residues. The germline V gene has CDR1 SQVTM and CDR2 ANQGSEA. V was pared by 7 bases and J by 7 bases, with 22 bases between. The CDR3, as DNA: TGCAGCGCTGTTAGGACAGTGAACCTGGGTGGCTACACCATC. The encoded protein is CSAVRTVNLGGYTI.

This clonotype has only a few counts. The CDR3 DNA is TGTGTCGGCAATTCACGGGGCCACACGCCGAACACCGGGGAGCTGTTTTTT. Protein product: CVGNSRGHTPNTGELFF. The genes are TRBV7-8 and TRBJ2-2; perhaps D is TRBD1 or TRBD2 (5 bases each). Germline CDR1 SGHVS, CDR2 FQNEAQ. The CDR3 consists of 17 residues. Full variable domain (rest looked up from reference TRBV7-8 and TRBJ2-2): GAGVSQSPRYKVAKRGQDVALRCDPISGHVSLFWYQQALGQGPEFLTYFQNEAQLDKSGLPSDRFFAERPEGSVSTLKIQRTQQEDSAVYLCVGNSRGHTPNTGELFFGEGSRLTVL.

Points on this clonotype: The conserved closing phenylalanine or tryptophan is absent in this CDR3, likely reflecting a read error. The rearrangement joins TRBV11-2 to TRBJ2-1; no reliable D call. Germline assignment: CDR1 SGHAT and CDR2 FQNNGV. There are 14 residues in the CDR3. CDR3 sequence: CTNSSFYGSNEQFL. CDR3 DNA sequence: TGTACCAACAGCTCTTTTTATGGGTCCAATGAGCAGTTCTTA.

This clonotype occurred many times. A much larger clone differs from this one at a single base, so this may be a read error. The chain joins TRBV6-1 to TRBJ2-7; TRBD2 matches at 8 bases. This CDR3 has 15 amino acids. The germline V gene encodes CDR1 MNHNS and CDR2 SASEGT. CDR3: CANSEMVAGNYEQYF. In nucleotides, the CDR3 is TGTGCCAACAGTGAAATGGTAGCGGGAAACTACGAGCAGTACTTC.

Comments on this clonotype: This may stem from a read error, because a much larger clone lies one nucleotide away. This rearrangement joins TRBV5-6 to TRBJ1-2; D ambiguous. Germline CDR1 is SGHDT and CDR2 is YYEEEE. CDR3 size: 13 residues. This chain's CDR3 is CAGSFCKNYDYTF. CDR3 coding DNA: TGTGCCGGCAGCTTTTGCAAGAACTATGACTACACCTTC.

This clonotype has a single count. The germline gene is not matched at one end of the junction; a read error may be the cause. The chain uses TRBV6-6 and TRBJ1-5; D unclear. The CDR3 length is 12 residues. The germline V gene encodes CDR1 MNHNY and CDR2 SVGAGI (reference sequence). The CDR3: CANGRTNQPLHF. The DNA of the CDR3 is TGTGCCAACGGACGGACTAATCAGCCCCTGCATTTT.

Judged by abundance, this clonotype is medium-sized (0.01 to 0.1%). The gene calls are TRBV6-5 and TRBJ1-2, with D perhaps TRBD1 (5 bases). The CDR3 has 13 amino acids. V lost 5 bases and J 7 bases, leaving 14 bases between the germline ends. Germline values: CDR1 MNHEY, CDR2 SVGAGI. CDR3 sequence (DNA): TGTGCCAGCAGTACCAGGGAGAATCGTGGCTACACCTTC. It codes for CASSTRENRGYTF.

Details on this clonotype: The conserved phenylalanine or tryptophan normally closing the CDR3 is absent here, so this likely arose from a read error. The limits of the CDR3 on the DNA are not certain, so only TCRdb's listed CDR3 is given. V is TRBV4-3 and J is TRBJ2-2. From its first to its last residue, the CDR3 has 12 amino acids. Germline CDR1 is LGHNA and CDR2 is YSLEER. CDR3 in amino acids: CASRLGTGELFS.